Below, 21 T cell receptor beta chains from the same sample are listed, as sequenced in a study of metastatic and nonmetastatic thyroid tumors. All patients were treatment-naive before thyroid surgery. TCRdb reanalyzed the PCR reads with MiXCR. The repertoire includes about 38,000 clones, around half of them detected once, and around 24% sits in the top ten. Sequenced material: tumor tissue. The receptors stem from a male donor with papillary thyroid cancer or a benign thyroid nodule (not recorded which). Some clones in this sample may be carry-over from other donors' samples.

The chain carries TRBV5-1 and TRBJ2-3; 7 nucleotides align to TRBD1. Germline V CDR1 and CDR2: SGHRS, YFSETQ. The CDR3 loop spans 16 amino acids. With V trimmed by 0 bases and J by 0 bases, 4 bases remained unmatched. The CDR3: CASSLGGQPSTDTQYF. Here the CDR3 DNA reads TGCGCCAGCAGCTTGGGGGGACAGCCGAGCACAGATACGCAGTATTTT.

The genes are TRBV9 and TRBJ2-1; 8 nucleotides match TRBD2. CDR3 length: 14 residues. V shed 4 bases, J shed 6 bases, and the junction held 6 bases outside the gene matches. The germline CDR1 and CDR2 sequences are SGDLS and YYNGEE. Here the CDR3 DNA reads TGTGCCAGCAGCTTTGCCGGGGGGGCCAATGAGCAGTTCTTC. This codes for CASSFAGGANEQFF.

V is TRBV20-1 and J is TRBJ2-7; 12 nucleotides align to TRBD2. The CDR3 spans 16 residues. The ends lost 0 bases at V and 5 bases at J; junction bases unmatched: 8. The germline gives CDR1 DFQATT, CDR2 SNEGSKA (reference sequence). The CDR3 here is CSARDLTSGSMHEQYF. The CDR3 bases are TGCAGTGCTAGAGATCTGACTAGCGGGAGCATGCACGAGCAGTACTTC.

This clone was counted a single time. The rearrangement links TRBV20-1 to TRBJ1-6; no clear D gene. Between the trimmed V and J ends, which lost 1 base and 5 bases, there was a span of 9 bases. The CDR3 covers 14 residues. Germline V gene lookup returns CDR1 DFQATT and CDR2 SNEGSKA (reference sequence). This CDR3 reads CSARGGADNSPLHF. The DNA for the CDR3 is TGCAGTGCTAGAGGCGGAGCTGATAATTCACCCCTCCACTTT.

This chain links TRBV11-3 with TRBJ2-3; D is unresolved. The germline CDR1 and CDR2 sequences are SGHNT and YENEEA. The CDR3 has 13 residues. Trimming shortened V by 0 bases and J by 4 bases, and 5 bases separated the two germline ends. The CDR3 DNA reads as TGTGCCAGCAGCTTAGAAGCCCCAGATACGCAGTATTTT. As protein: CASSLEAPDTQYF.

The CDR3 sequence is CSARGTGEQPQHF. CDR3 nucleotide sequence: TGCAGTGCTAGAGGGACAGGGGAACAGCCCCAGCATTTT. This rearrangement joins TRBV20-1 to TRBJ1-5; TRBD1 matches 9 bases. After removal of 1 base from V and 7 bases from J, the junction contained 2 bases not matched to a gene. Germline V gives CDR1 DFQATT, CDR2 SNEGSKA (reference sequence). The CDR3 runs 13 residues.

The chain is built from TRBV19 and TRBJ2-2; D is perhaps TRBD1 (5 bases). V shed 9 bases and J shed 4 bases, with 18 bases lying between them. Germline values: CDR1 LNHDA, CDR2 SQIVND (reference sequence). This CDR3 has 15 residues. The CDR3 loop reads CASSRQGPFTGELFF. In DNA, the CDR3 is TGTGCCAGCTCCAGGCAGGGTCCCTTCACCGGGGAGCTGTTTTTT.

This clone was found a few times. The J gene is TRBJ2-1, the V gene TRBV11-2; a weak D match, TRBD2 (5 bases). The germline V and J ends were trimmed by 0 bases and 5 bases, with 14 bases remaining between them. CDR1 and CDR2 from the germline V gene are SGHAT and FQNNGV. The CDR3 has 16 residues. CDR3 bases: TGTGCCAGCAGCTTAGAATTCCGGACTCGAAACAATGAGCAGTTCTTC. Encoded protein: CASSLEFRTRNNEQFF.

The genes are TRBV24-1 and TRBJ2-2; D is ambiguous. V was shortened by 4 bases and J by 3 bases, with 8 bases between the two germline ends. Germline CDR1 and CDR2: KGHDR and SFDVKD. The CDR3 length is 14 residues. In nucleotides, the CDR3 is TGTGCCACCAGTGACGCAAGGGACACCGGGGAGCTGTTTTTT. It codes for CATSDARDTGELFF.

The genes are TRBV13 and TRBJ1-4; TRBD1 aligns across 7 bases. CDR1 is PRHDT and CDR2 is FYEKMQ in the germline V gene (reference sequence). J lost 5 bases, V lost 4 bases, and 4 bases had no gene match. The CDR3 consists of 14 residues. The CDR3 DNA is TGTGCCAGCAGCTCTCGACAGGGCAATGAAAAACTGTTTTTT. Encoded protein: CASSSRQGNEKLFF.

The V call is TRBV6-1, the J call TRBJ2-5; TRBD2 matches 7 bases. The CDR3 extends over 14 amino acids. J gave up 2 bases and V 7 bases, and 7 bases lay outside the gene matches. Per germline, CDR1 MNHNS and CDR2 SASEGT. This chain's CDR3 is CASIGDYIQETQYF. The CDR3 DNA follows: TGTGCCAGCATTGGGGACTACATACAAGAGACCCAGTACTTC.

A few counts support this clone. The V gene is TRBV28, the J gene TRBJ1-2; D is perhaps TRBD1 (5 bases). The V end lost 6 bases, the J end lost 7 bases, and 15 bases lay between the germline ends. The CDR3 length is 13 residues. Germline lookup yields CDR1 MDHEN and CDR2 SYDVKM. CDR3 sequence: CASSPGTHRGYTF. The CDR3 region has the DNA TGTGCCAGCAGCCCCGGGACCCATCGTGGCTACACCTTC.

This clone was seen more than once but under ten times. The chain uses TRBV6-1 and TRBJ2-7; D not certain. This CDR3 has 16 residues. V was trimmed by 2 bases and J by 2 bases, leaving 16 bases between them. From germline, CDR1 is MNHNS and CDR2 SASEGT. The CDR3 nucleotides are TGTGCCAGCAGTGAACCCCGACAACAGTCTACCTACGAGCAGTACTTC. Translating it yields CASSEPRQQSTYEQYF.

The V and J genes are TRBV2 and TRBJ1-2; 7 bases map to TRBD1. Germline V gene lookup returns CDR1 SNHLY and CDR2 FYNNEI. Germline trimming cut 3 bases from V and 5 bases from J; bases unmatched to any gene: 15. This CDR3 has 17 amino acids. This CDR3 is CASSDHPISTGQYGYTF. The CDR3 nucleotides are TGTGCCAGCAGTGACCATCCGATCTCGACAGGGCAATATGGCTACACCTTC.

The chain joins TRBV20-1 to TRBJ2-3; TRBD1 might be the D (7 bases). Trimming took 0 bases from V and 4 from J, leaving 14 bases between them. This CDR3 is 15 amino acids long. Germline loops: CDR1 DFQATT, CDR2 SNEGSKA (reference sequence). The CDR3 protein is CSARDFRGAADTQYF. The CDR3 DNA reads as TGCAGTGCTAGAGATTTCAGGGGGGCGGCAGATACGCAGTATTTT.

In nucleotides, the CDR3 is TGTGCCAGCAGTTTAAGGGGCACAGACCCGGTGACTGAAGCTTTCTTT. It yields the protein CASSLRGTDPVTEAFF. This sequence joins TRBV27 and TRBJ1-1; a weak D match, TRBD1 (5 bases). The CDR3 has 16 amino acids. V lost 2 bases and J 5 bases, leaving 18 bases between the germline ends. The germline V gene has CDR1 MNHEY and CDR2 SMNVEV (reference sequence).

Comments on this clone: The junction departs from the called germline gene at one end, perhaps through a read error. At the DNA level, this CDR3 is encoded by other sequences in the same sample as well. The chain links TRBV12-3 or TRBV12-4 to TRBJ2-7, with 8 bases lining up with TRBD2. CDR3 length: 13 residues. CDR3 protein: CASSLAGIYEQYF. CDR3 nucleotides: TGTGCCAGCAGTCTAGCGGGTATCTACGAGCAGTACTTC.

The chain has TRBV30 and TRBJ1-5, with 7 bases matching TRBD1. CDR3 length: 16 residues. From germline, CDR1 is GTSNPN and CDR2 SVGIG (reference sequence). The V and J ends lost 0 bases and 3 bases, in that order; junction bases with no gene match: 8. CDR3 nucleotides: TGTGCCTGGAGTGTATACAGGACAGGAATCAATCAGCCCCAGCATTTT. It is translated as CAWSVYRTGINQPQHF. Full variable domain (missing parts from reference TRBV30 and TRBJ1-5): SQTIHQWPATLVQPVGSPLSLECTVEGTSNPNLYWYRQAAGRGLQLLFYSVGIGQISSEVPQNLSASRPQDRQFILSSKKLLLSDSGFYLCAWSVYRTGINQPQHFGDGTRLSIL.

This clone was counted only a few times. The chain joins TRBV24-1 to TRBJ2-7, with a possible D match to TRBD2 (6 bases). This CDR3 comprises 16 residues. Germline V gene lookup returns CDR1 KGHDR and CDR2 SFDVKD. Trimming stripped 5 bases from V and 2 bases from J, with 18 bases between. The CDR3 DNA reads as TGTGCCACCAGTGGTCCGAGAGGGGACTCCACCTACGAGCAGTACTTC. Encoded protein: CATSGPRGDSTYEQYF.

CDR3 amino acids: CASSQGEITDTQYF. DNA for the CDR3: TGCGCCAGCAGCCAAGGGGAAATCACAGATACGCAGTATTTT. The chain is built from TRBV5-1 and TRBJ2-3; tentative D call: TRBD1 (5 bases). Germline lookup yields CDR1 SGHRS and CDR2 YFSETQ. CDR3 length: 14 amino acids. Trimming pared 4 bases from V and 2 bases from J, leaving 11 bases between.

V and J are TRBV5-1 and TRBJ1-1; 7 nucleotides agree with TRBD1. Germline V gene sequence: CDR1 SGHRS, CDR2 YFSETQ. The CDR3 loop spans 13 amino acids. V lost 1 base and J lost 7; bases outside the gene matches: 4. DNA for the CDR3: TGCGCCAGCAGCTTGACAGGGGTAGGTGAAGCTTTCTTT. As protein: CASSLTGVGEAFF.